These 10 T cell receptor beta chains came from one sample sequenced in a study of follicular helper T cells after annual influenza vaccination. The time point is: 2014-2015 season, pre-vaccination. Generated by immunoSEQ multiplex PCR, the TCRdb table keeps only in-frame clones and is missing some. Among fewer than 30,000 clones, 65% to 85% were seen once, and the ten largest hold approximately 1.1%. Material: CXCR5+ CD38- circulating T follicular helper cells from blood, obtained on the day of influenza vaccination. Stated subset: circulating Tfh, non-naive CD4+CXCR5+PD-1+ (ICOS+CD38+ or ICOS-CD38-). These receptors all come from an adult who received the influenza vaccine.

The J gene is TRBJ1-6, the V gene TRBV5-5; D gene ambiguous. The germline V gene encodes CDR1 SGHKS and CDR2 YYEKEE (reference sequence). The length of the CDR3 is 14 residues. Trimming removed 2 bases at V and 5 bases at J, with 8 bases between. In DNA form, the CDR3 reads TGTGCCAGCAGCTTAACAGCCCATAATTCACCCCTCCACTTT. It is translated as CASSLTAHNSPLHF.

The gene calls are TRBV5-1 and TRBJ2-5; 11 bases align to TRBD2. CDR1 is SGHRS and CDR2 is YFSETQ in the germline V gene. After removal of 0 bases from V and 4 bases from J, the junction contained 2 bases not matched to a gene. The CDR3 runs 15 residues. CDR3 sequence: CASSLGLAGGETQYF. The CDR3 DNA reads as TGCGCCAGCAGCTTGGGGCTAGCGGGGGGAGAGACCCAGTACTTC.

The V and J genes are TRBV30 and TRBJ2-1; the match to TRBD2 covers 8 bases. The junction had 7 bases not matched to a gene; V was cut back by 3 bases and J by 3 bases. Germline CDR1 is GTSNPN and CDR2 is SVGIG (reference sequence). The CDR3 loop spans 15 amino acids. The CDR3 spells CAWRPGLAYYNEQFF. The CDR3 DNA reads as TGTGCCTGGAGACCAGGACTAGCTTACTACAATGAGCAGTTCTTC.

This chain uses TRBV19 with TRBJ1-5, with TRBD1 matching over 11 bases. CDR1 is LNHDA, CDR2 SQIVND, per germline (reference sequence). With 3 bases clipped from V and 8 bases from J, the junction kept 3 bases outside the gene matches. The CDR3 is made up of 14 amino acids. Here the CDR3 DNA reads TGTGCCAGTAGTATGGACAGGGGGCGGAAGCCCCAGCATTTT. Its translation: CASSMDRGRKPQHF.

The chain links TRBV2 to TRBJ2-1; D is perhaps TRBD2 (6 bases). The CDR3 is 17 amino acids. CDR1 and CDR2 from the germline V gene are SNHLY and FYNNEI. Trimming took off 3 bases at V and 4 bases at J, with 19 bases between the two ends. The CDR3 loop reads CASSDGGRTNPYNEQFF. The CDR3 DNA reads TGTGCCAGCAGTGACGGGGGAAGGACAAACCCTTACAATGAGCAGTTCTTC. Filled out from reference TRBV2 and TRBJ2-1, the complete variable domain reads EPEVTQTPSHQVTQMGQEVILRCVPISNHLYFYWYRQILGQKVEFLVSFYNNEISEKSEIFDDQFSVERPDGSNFTLKIRSTKLEDSAMYFCASSDGGRTNPYNEQFFGPGTRLTVL.

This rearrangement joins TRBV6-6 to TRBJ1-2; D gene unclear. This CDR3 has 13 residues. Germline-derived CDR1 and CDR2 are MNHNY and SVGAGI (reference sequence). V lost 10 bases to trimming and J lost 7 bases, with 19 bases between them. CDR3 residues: CATRIFQPSGYTF. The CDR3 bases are TGTGCCACTAGAATTTTTCAGCCGAGTGGCTACACCTTC.

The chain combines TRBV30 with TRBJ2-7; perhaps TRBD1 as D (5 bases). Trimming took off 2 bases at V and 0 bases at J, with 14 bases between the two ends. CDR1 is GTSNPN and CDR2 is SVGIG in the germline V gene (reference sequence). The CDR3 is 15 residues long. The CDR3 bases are TGTGCCTGGAGTAGGCAGGGCTTTCGCTCCTACGAGCAGTACTTC. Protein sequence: CAWSRQGFRSYEQYF. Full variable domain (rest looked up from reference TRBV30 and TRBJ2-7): SQTIHQWPATLVQPVGSPLSLECTVEGTSNPNLYWYRQAAGRGLQLLFYSVGIGQISSEVPQNLSASRPQDRQFILSSKKLLLSDSGFYLCAWSRQGFRSYEQYFGPGTRLTVT.

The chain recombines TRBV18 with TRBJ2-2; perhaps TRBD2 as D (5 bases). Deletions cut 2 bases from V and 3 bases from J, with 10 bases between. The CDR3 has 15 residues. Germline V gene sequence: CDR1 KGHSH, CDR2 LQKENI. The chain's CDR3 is CASSPTRVDTGELFF. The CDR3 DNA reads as TGTGCCAGCTCACCAACGAGGGTGGACACCGGGGAGCTGTTTTTT. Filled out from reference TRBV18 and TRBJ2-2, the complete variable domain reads NAGVMQNPRHLVRRRGQEARLRCSPMKGHSHVYWYRQLPEEGLKFMVYLQKENIIDESGMPKERFSAEFPKEGPSILRIQQVVRGDSAAYFCASSPTRVDTGELFFGEGSRLTVL.

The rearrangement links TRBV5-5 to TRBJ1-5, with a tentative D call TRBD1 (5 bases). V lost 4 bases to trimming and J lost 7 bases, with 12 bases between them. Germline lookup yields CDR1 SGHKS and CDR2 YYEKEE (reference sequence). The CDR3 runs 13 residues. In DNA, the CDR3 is TGTGCCAGCAGCCAACGGGGGACCCAGCCCCAGCATTTT. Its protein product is CASSQRGTQPQHF.

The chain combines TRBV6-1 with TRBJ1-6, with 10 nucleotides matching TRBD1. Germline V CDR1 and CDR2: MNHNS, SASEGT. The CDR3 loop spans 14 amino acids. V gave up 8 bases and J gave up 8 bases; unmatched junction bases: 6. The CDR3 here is CASLQGQGYSPLHF. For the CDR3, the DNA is TGTGCCAGCCTCCAGGGACAGGGGTATTCACCCCTCCACTTT.